This section outlines one T cell receptor beta chain sequence together with its context. Its antigen is as yet unknown. Primers: 60 Vbeta forward and 13 Jbeta reverse. The data were produced by immunoSEQ multiplex PCR, yet TCRdb's version contains in-frame clones alone and is incomplete. The sample consists of under 200,000 clones, around 80% of them appearing once. This specimen belongs to a study of cytomegalovirus exposure and HLA in healthy donors. General observations from the study: Being indistinguishable, some V segments were excluded, TRBV6-2 and TRBV6-3 among them.

CDR3 length: 14 residues. Between the trimmed V and J ends, which lost 4 bases and 5 bases, there was a span of 13 bases. The germline CDR1 and CDR2 sequences are ENHRY and SYGVKD. Sample: PBMCs. The TCR was taken from a woman aged 40 to 55 in good health and CMV-seropositive. The chain combines TRBV10-3 with TRBJ2-3; tentative D call: TRBD2 (6 bases). The CDR3 here is CAISGVGGEDTQYF. CDR3 sequence (DNA): TGTGCCATCAGTGGGGTGGGAGGAGAAGATACGCAGTATTTT.